This T cell receptor (beta chain) was recorded in a study of blood T cell repertoires in COVID-19. Study as a whole: Samples representing acute and convalescent COVID-19 were sourced from the United States, Italy and Spain. T cells, B-cell-depleted T cells, or PBMCs provided the cDNA or gDNA that served as material.

The authors' processing: Counts of nucleated cells, estimated from reference gene primer amplification, were obtained. This table comes from immunoSEQ multiplex PCR, and its TCRdb copy is limited to in-frame clones, with some not included. V and J calls and clone size follow that table, whereas D and trimming were derived from the DNA. The repertoire has fewer than 300,000 clones, approximately 89% of them found once; the top ten carry approximately 2%. This CDR3 spans 15 amino acids. The germline CDR1 and CDR2 sequences are SGHVS and FQNEAQ. V was clipped by 6 bases and J by 0 bases; unmatched bases: 7. Patients at the Seattle site were enrolled during active infection and followed longitudinally.

The V gene is TRBV7-8, the J gene TRBJ1-1; 7 bases fit TRBD1. This clonotype was obtained from a young woman with COVID-19, enrolled during active disease. Sequencing was carried out using peripheral blood. In nucleotides, the CDR3 is TGTGCCAGCAGGGGTTACAGGGGCCTGAACACTGAAGCTTTCTTT. Its translation: CASRGYRGLNTEAFF.